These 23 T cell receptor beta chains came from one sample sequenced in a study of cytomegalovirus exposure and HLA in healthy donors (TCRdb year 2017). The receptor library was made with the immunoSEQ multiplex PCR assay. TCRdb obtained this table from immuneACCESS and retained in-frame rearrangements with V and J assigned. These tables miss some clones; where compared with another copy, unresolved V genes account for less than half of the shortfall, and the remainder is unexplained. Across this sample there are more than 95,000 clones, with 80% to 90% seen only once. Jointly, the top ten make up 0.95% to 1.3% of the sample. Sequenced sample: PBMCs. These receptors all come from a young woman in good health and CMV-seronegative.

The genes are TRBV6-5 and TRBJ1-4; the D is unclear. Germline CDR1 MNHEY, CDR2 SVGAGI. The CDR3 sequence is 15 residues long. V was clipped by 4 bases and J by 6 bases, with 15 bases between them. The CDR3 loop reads CASSSFSGPHEKLFF. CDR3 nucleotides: TGTGCCAGCAGTTCCTTCAGCGGGCCCCATGAAAAACTGTTTTTT.

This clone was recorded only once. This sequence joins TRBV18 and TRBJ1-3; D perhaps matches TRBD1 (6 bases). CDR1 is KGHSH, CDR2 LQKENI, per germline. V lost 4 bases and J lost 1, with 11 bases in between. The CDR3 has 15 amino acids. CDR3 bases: TGTGCCAGCTCACGATCACAGGGATCTGGAAACACCATATATTTT. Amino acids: CASSRSQGSGNTIYF.

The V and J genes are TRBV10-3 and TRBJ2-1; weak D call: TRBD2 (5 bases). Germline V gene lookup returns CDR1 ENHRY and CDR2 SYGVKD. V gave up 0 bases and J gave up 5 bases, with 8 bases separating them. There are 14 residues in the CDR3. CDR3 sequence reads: CAISESNGNNEQFF. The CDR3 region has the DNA TGTGCCATCAGTGAGTCAAACGGGAACAATGAGCAGTTCTTC.

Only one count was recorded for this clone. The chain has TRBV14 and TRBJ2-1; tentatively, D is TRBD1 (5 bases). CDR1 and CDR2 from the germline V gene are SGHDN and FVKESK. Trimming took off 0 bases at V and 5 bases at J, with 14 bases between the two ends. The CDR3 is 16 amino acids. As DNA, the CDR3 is TGTGCCAGCAGCCAAGATCGTTGGGGCCAAAACAATGAGCAGTTCTTC. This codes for CASSQDRWGQNNEQFF.

CDR3 DNA: TGCAGCGTTGTCATCGCAGAAGACTATGGCTACACCTTC. It codes for CSVVIAEDYGYTF. J is TRBJ1-2 and V is TRBV29-1; the D is unclear. This CDR3 has 13 residues. The V and J ends lost 4 bases and 3 bases respectively, with 12 bases between them. CDR1 and CDR2 (germline): SQVTM, ANQGSEA.

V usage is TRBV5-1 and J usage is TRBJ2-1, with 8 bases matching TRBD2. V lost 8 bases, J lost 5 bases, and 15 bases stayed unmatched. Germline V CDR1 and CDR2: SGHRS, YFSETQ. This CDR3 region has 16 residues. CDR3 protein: CASSAAGTSKNNEQFF. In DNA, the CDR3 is TGCGCCAGTTCAGCCGCCGGGACTAGTAAGAACAATGAGCAGTTCTTC. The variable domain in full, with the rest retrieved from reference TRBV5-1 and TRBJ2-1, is KAGVTQTPRYLIKTRGQQVTLSCSPISGHRSVSWYQQTPGQGLQFLFEYFSETQRNKGNFPGRFSGRQFSNSRSEMNVSTLELGDSALYLCASSAAGTSKNNEQFFGPGTRLTVL.

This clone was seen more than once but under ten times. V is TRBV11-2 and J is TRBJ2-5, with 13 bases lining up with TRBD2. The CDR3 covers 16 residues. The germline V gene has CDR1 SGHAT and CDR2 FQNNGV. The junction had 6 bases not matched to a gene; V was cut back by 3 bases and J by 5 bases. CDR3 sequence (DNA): TGTGCCAGCAGCTTCCCCGGGACTAGCGGGGAGGAGACCCAGTACTTC. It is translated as CASSFPGTSGEETQYF.

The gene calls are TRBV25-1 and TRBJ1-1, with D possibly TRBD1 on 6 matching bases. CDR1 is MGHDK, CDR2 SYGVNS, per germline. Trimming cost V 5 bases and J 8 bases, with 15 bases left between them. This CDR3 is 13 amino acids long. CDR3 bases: TGTGCCAGCAGTCTAGGGGGATCCCAGGAAGCTTTCTTT. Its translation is CASSLGGSQEAFF.

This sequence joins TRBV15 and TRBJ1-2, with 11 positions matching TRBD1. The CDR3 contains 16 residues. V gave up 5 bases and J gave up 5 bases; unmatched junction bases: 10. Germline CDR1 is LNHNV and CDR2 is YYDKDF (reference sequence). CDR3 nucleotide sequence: TGTGCCACCAGCGGGCGTTTCGGGACAGGGGGATATGGCTACACCTTC. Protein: CATSGRFGTGGYGYTF.

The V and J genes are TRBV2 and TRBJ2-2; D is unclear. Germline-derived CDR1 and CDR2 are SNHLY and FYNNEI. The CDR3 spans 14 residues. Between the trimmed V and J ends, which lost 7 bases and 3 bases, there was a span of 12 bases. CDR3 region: CASTLLSDTGELFF. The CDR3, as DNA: TGTGCCAGCACCCTTTTATCTGACACCGGGGAGCTGTTTTTT.

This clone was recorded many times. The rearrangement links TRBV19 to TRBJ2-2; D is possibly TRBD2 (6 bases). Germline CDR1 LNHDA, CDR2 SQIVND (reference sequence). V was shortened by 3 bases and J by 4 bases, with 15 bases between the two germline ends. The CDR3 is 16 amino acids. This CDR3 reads CASSIDGRLTTGELFF. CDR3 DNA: TGTGCCAGTAGTATCGATGGGAGGCTAACCACCGGGGAGCTGTTTTTT.

The CDR3 DNA sequence: TGCAGCGTTGAGGGGTGGGAGGGCCCTCCCTACAATGAGCAGTTCTTC. Residues: CSVEGWEGPPYNEQFF. V and J are TRBV29-1 and TRBJ2-1; 7 bases are shared with TRBD2. The V and J ends lost 3 bases and 2 bases, in that order; junction bases with no gene match: 10. Germline V gives CDR1 SQVTM, CDR2 ANQGSEA. This CDR3 is 16 amino acids long.

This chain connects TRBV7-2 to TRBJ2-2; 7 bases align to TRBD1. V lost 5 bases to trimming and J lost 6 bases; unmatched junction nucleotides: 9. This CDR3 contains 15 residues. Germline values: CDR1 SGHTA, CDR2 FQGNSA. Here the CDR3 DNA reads TGTGCCAGCAGCAAGGGACAGCCCAACGCCGGGGAGCTGTTTTTT. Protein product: CASSKGQPNAGELFF.

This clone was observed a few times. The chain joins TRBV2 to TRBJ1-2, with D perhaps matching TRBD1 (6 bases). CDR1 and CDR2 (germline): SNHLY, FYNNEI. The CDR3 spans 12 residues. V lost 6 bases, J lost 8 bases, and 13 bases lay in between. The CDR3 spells CASSEQGRGYTF. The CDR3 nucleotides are TGTGCCAGCAGCGAACAGGGCCGCGGCTACACCTTC.

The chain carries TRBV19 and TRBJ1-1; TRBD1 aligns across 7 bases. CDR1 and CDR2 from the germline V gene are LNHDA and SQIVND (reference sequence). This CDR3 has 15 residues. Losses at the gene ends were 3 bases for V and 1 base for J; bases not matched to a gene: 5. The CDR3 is CASSIPDRANTEAFF. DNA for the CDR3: TGTGCCAGTAGTATCCCCGACAGGGCGAACACTGAAGCTTTCTTT.

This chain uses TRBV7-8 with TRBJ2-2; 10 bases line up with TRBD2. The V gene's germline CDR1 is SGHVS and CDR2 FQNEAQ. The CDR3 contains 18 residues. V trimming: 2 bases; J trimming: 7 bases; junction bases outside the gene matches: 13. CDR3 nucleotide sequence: TGTGCCAGCAGCTTACTAGCGGGGGTCGCGAGGGCTGGCGGGGAGCTGTTTTTT. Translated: CASSLLAGVARAGGELFF. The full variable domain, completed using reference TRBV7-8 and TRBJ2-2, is GAGVSQSPRYKVAKRGQDVALRCDPISGHVSLFWYQQALGQGPEFLTYFQNEAQLDKSGLPSDRFFAERPEGSVSTLKIQRTQQEDSAVYLCASSLLAGVARAGGELFFGEGSRLTVL.

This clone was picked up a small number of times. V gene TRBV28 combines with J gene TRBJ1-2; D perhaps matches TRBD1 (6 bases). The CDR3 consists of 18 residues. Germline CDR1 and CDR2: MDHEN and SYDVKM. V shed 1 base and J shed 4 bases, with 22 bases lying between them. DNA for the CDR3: TGTGCCAGCAGTTTATACCCCCTCTTCGGAGGACAGAGCTATGGCTACACCTTC. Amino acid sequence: CASSLYPLFGGQSYGYTF.

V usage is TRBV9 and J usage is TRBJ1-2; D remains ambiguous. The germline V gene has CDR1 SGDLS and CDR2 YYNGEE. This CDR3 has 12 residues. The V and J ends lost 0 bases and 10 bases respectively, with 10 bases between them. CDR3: CASSVARGIYTF. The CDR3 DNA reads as TGTGCCAGCAGCGTAGCTCGCGGGATCTACACCTTC.

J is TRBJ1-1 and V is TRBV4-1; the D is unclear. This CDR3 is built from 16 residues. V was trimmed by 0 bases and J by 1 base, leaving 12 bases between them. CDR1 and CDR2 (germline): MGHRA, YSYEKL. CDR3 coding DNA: TGCGCCAGCAGCCAAGACGAGGGCAAGGGGAACACTGAAGCTTTCTTT. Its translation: CASSQDEGKGNTEAFF.

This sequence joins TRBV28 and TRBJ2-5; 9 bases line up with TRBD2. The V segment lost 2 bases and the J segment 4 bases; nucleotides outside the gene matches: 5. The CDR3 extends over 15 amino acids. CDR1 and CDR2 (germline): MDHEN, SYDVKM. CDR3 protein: CASSLAAGGTETQYF. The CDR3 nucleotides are TGTGCCAGCAGTTTAGCGGCGGGGGGGACAGAGACCCAGTACTTC.

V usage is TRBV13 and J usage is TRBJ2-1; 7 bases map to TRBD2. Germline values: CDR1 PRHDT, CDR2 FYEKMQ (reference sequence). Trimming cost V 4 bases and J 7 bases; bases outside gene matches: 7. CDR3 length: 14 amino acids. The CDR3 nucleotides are TGTGCCAGCAGCTCCCGAGGGACTACTAATGAGCAGTTCTTC. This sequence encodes CASSSRGTTNEQFF.

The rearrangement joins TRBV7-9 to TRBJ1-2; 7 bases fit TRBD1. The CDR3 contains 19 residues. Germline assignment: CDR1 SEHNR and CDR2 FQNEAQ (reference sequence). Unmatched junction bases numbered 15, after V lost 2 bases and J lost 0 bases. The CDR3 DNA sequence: TGTGCCAGCAGCTTAAGCATCAATAACGGACAGGAAACTAACTATGGCTACACCTTC. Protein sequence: CASSLSINNGQETNYGYTF.

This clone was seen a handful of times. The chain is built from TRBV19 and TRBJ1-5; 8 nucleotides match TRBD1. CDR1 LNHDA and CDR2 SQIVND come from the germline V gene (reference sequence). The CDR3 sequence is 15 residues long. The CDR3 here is CAKGQGKFFNQPQHF. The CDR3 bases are TGTGCAAAAGGACAGGGAAAATTCTTCAATCAGCCCCAGCATTTT.